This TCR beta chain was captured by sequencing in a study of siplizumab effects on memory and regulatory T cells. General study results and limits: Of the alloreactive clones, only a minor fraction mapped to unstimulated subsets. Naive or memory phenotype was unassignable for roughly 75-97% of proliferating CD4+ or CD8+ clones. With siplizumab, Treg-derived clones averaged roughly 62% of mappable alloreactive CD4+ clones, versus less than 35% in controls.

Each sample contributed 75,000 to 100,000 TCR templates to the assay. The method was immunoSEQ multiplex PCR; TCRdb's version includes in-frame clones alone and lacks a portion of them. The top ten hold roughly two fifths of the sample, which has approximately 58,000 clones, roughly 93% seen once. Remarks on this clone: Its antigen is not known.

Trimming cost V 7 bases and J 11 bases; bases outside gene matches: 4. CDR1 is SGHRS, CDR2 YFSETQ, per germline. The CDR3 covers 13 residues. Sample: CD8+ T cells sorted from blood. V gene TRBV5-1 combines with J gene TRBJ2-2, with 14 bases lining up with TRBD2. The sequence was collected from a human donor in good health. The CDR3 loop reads CASQGTSGSELFF. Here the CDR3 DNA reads TGCGCCAGCCAAGGGACTAGCGGGAGTGAGCTGTTTTTT. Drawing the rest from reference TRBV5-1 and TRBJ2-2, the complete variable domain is KAGVTQTPRYLIKTRGQQVTLSCSPISGHRSVSWYQQTPGQGLQFLFEYFSETQRNKGNFPGRFSGRQFSNSRSEMNVSTLELGDSALYLCASQGTSGSELFFGEGSRLTVL.